This T cell receptor beta chain came from a study of T cell responses to AZD1222 COVID-19 vaccine. The method was immunoSEQ multiplex PCR; TCRdb's version includes in-frame clones alone and lacks a portion of them. In the table there are just over 150,000 clones, around 85% of which are singletons. The germline CDR1 and CDR2 sequences are SGHNT and YYREEE (reference sequence). The V and J ends lost 0 bases and 6 bases, in that order; junction bases with no gene match: 6. This CDR3 has 15 amino acids. Findings and caveats of the study: Researchers report vaccine-associated CD4 TCRs spanning spike, with dominance at 160-218 and 743-854. Clonal diversity was possibly underestimated, and white British individuals and females predominated among donors.

With respect to this clone: Its target is unknown.

The input for sequencing was peripheral blood, taken after recovery from COVID-19. The sequence came from an adult who had recovered from COVID-19. The chain has TRBV5-4 and TRBJ2-5, with 9 bases lining up with TRBD1. CDR3 region: CASSLATGGWKTQYF. The CDR3 region has the DNA TGTGCCAGCAGCTTGGCTACAGGGGGCTGGAAGACCCAGTACTTC.